Given below is one TCR beta chain in context. Its antigen is not identified. Additional DNA sequences in this sample encode the identical CDR3. These data belong to a study of T cell responses to AZD1222 COVID-19 vaccine. There are 12 residues in the CDR3. CDR1 LGHDT and CDR2 YNNKEL come from the germline V gene (reference sequence). The germline V and J ends were trimmed by 3 bases and 4 bases, with 4 bases remaining between them. The repertoire was sequenced with immunoSEQ multiplex PCR; TCRdb's copy has only in-frame clones and lacks some. The sample gives 150,000 to 200,000 clones, 93% of which show up once; 3.5% to 5% is in the top ten. Study-wide points: Donors in the cohort were predominantly white British and more often female, and clonal diversity was possibly underestimated. Vaccine-associated CD4 TCRs spanned spike, dominant at 160-218 and 743-854. Nearly half of the spike-specific TCRs reportedly recognize variant regions that carry no mutations. Only after the peak T cell response were repertoires sampled.

The sample was peripheral blood, taken on day 0 of AZD1222 vaccination. This chain connects TRBV3-1 (or the pseudogene TRBV3-2) to TRBJ1-5; D unclear. This TCR was recovered from an adult in good health. The CDR3 DNA reads TGTGCCAGCAGCCAGGGGAATCAGCCCCAGCATTTT. Translating gives CASSQGNQPQHF.